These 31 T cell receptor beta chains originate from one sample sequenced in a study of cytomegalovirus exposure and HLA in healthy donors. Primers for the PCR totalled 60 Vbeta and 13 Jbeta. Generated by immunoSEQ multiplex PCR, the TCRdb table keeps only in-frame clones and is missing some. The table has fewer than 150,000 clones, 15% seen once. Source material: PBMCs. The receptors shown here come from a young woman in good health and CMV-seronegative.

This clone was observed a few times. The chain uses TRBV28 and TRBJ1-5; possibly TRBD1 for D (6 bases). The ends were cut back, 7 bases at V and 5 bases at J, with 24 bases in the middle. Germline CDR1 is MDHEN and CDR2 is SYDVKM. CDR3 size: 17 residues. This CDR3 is CASTRWGPPRVDQPQHF. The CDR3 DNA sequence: TGTGCCAGCACCCGTTGGGGGCCCCCTCGCGTAGATCAGCCCCAGCATTTT.

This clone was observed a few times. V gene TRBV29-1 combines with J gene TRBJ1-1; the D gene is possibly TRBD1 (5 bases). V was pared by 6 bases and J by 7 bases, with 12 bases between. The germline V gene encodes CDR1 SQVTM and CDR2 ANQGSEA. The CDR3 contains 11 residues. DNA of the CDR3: TGCAGCGTAGAGAATCAGGGTGAAGCTTTCTTT. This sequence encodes CSVENQGEAFF.

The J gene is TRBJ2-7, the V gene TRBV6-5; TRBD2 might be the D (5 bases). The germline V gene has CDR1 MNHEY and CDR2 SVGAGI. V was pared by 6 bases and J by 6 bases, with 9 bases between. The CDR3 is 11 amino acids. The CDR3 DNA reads TGTGCCAGCAGGGAGGCGGGCGAGCAGTACTTC. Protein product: CASREAGEQYF.

CDR3 in amino acids: CASSPRLAGTGETQYF. The CDR3 DNA follows: TGTGCCAGCTCACCAAGACTAGCGGGGACGGGGGAGACCCAGTACTTC. The chain joins TRBV18 to TRBJ2-5; 11 bases agree with TRBD2. Germline values: CDR1 KGHSH, CDR2 LQKENI. Trimming removed 2 bases from V and 5 bases from J; junction bases left unmatched: 7. The CDR3 has 16 residues.

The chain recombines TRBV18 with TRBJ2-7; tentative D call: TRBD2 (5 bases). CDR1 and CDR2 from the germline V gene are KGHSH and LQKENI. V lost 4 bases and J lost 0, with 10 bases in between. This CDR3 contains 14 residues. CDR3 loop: CASSRSGNSYEQYF. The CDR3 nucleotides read TGTGCCAGCTCACGGTCGGGGAACTCCTACGAGCAGTACTTC.

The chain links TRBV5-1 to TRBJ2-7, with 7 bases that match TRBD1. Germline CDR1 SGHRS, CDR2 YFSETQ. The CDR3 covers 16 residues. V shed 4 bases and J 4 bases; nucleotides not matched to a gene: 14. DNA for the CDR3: TGCGCCAGCAGCCAAAATTCCCGGGACAGCAGATACGAGCAGTACTTC. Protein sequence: CASSQNSRDSRYEQYF.

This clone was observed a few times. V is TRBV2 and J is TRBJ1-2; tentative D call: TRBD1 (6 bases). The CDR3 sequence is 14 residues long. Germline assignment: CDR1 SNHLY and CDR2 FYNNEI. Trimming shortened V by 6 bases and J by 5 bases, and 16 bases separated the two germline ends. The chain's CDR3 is CASSPSTGSYGYTF. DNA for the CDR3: TGTGCCAGCAGCCCCTCCACAGGGTCTTATGGCTACACCTTC.

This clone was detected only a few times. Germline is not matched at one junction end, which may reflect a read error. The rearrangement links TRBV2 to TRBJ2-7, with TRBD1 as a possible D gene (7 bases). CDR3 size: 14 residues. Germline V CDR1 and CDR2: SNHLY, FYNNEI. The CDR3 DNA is TGTGCCAACAGTCTGGAGGGGGCCTCCTACGAGCAGTACTTC. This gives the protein CANSLEGASYEQYF.

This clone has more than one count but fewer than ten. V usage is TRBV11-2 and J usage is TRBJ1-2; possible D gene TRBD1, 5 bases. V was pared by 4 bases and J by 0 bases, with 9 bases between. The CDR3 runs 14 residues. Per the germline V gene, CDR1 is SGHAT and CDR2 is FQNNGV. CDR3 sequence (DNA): TGTGCCAGCAGCTCGACAGCCGCTAACTATGGCTACACCTTC. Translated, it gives CASSSTAANYGYTF. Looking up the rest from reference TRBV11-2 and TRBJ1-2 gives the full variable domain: EAGVAQSPRYKIIEKRQSVAFWCNPISGHATLYWYQQILGQGPKLLIQFQNNGVVDDSQLPKDRFSAERLKGVDSTLKIQPAKLEDSAVYLCASSSTAANYGYTFGSGTRLTVV.

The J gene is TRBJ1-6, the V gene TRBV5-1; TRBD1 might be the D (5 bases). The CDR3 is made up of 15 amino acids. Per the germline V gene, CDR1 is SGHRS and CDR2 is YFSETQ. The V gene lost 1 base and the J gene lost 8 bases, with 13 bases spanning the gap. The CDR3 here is CASSLNPGSDSPLHF. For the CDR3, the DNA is TGCGCCAGCAGCTTGAATCCAGGGTCGGATTCACCCCTCCACTTT.

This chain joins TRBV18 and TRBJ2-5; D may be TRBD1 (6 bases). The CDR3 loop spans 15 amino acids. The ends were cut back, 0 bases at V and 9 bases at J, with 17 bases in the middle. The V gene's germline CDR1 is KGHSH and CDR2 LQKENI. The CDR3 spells CASSPPSSPEGAQYF. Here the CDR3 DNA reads TGTGCCAGCTCACCACCGTCAAGCCCAGAGGGGGCCCAGTACTTC.

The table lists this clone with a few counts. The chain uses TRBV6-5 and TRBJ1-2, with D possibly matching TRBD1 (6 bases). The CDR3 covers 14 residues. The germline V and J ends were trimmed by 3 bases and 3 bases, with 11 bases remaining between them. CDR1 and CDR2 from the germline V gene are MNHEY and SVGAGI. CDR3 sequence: CASSYGGGYYGYTF. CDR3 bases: TGTGCCAGCAGTTATGGGGGCGGATACTATGGCTACACCTTC.

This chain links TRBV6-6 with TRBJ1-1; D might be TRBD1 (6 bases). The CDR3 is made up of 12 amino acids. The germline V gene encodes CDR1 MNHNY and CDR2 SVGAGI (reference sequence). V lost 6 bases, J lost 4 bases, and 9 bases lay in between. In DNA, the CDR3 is TGTGCCAGCAGATTGGGGGCCACTGAAGCTTTCTTT. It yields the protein CASRLGATEAFF.

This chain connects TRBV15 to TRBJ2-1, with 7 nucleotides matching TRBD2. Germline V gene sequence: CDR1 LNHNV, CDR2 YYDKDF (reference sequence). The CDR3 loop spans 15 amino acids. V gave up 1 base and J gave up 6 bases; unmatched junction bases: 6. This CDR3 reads CATSRVASGSNEQFF. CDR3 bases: TGTGCCACCAGCAGAGTGGCTAGCGGCTCCAATGAGCAGTTCTTC. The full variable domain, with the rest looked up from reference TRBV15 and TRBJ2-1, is DAMVIQNPRYQVTQFGKPVTLSCSQTLNHNVMYWYQQKSSQAPKLLFHYYDKDFNNEADTPDNFQSRRPNTSFCFLDIRSPGLGDTAMYLCATSRVASGSNEQFFGPGTRLTVL.

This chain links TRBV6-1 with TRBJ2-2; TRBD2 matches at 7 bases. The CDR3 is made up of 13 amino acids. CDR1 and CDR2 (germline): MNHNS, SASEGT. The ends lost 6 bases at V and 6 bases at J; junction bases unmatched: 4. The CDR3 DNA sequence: TGTGCCAGCAGCCAGGGAGGGCCCGGGGAGCTGTTTTTT. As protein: CASSQGGPGELFF.

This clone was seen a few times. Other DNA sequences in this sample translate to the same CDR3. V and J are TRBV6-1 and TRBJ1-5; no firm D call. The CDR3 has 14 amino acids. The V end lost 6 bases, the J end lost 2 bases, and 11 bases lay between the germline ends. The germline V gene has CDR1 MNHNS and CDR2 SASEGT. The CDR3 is CASSPGDGNQPQHF. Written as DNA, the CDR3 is TGTGCCAGCAGCCCCGGGGATGGCAATCAGCCCCAGCATTTT.

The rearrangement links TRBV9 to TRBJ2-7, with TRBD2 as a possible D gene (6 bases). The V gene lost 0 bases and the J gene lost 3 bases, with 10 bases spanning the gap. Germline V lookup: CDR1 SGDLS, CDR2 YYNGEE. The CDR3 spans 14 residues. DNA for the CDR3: TGTGCCAGCAGCGTAGACGGGAGCTTCTACGAGCAGTACTTC. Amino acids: CASSVDGSFYEQYF.

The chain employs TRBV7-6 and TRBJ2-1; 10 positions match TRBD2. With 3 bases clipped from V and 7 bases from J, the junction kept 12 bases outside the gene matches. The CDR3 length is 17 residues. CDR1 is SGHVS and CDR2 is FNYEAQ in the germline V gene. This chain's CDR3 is CASSFERGGPRGNEQFF. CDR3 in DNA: TGTGCCAGCAGCTTCGAGCGGGGGGGCCCTCGAGGGAATGAGCAGTTCTTC.

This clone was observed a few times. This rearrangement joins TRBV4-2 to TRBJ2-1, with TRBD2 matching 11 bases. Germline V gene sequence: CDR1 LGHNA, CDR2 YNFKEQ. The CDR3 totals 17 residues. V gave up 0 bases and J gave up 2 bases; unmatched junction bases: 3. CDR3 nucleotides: TGTGCCAGCAGCCAAGAAGGGACTAGCGGACCCTACAATGAGCAGTTCTTC. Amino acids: CASSQEGTSGPYNEQFF.

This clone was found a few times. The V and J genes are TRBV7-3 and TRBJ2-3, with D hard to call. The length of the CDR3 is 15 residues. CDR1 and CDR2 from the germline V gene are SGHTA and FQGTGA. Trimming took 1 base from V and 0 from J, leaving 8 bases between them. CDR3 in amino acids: CASSLIPQSTDTQYF. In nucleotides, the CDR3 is TGTGCCAGCAGCTTAATTCCGCAGAGCACAGATACGCAGTATTTT.

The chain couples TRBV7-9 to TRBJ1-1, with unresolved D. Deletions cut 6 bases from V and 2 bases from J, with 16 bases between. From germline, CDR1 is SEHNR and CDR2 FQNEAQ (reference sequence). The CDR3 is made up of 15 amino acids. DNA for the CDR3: TGTGCCAGCAGATCTACGTCAATATCTAACACTGAAGCTTTCTTT. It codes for CASRSTSISNTEAFF. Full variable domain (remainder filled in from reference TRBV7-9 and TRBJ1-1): DTGVSQNPRHKITKRGQNVTFRCDPISEHNRLYWYRQTLGQGPEFLTYFQNEAQLEKSRLLSDRFSAERPKGSFSTLEIQRTEQGDSAMYLCASRSTSISNTEAFFGQGTRLTVV.

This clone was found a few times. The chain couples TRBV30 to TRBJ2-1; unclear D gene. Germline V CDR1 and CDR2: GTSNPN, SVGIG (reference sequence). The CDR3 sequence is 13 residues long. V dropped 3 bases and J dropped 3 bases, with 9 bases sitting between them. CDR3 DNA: TGTGCCTGGAGCGTTATTAACTACAATGAGCAGTTCTTC. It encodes CAWSVINYNEQFF.

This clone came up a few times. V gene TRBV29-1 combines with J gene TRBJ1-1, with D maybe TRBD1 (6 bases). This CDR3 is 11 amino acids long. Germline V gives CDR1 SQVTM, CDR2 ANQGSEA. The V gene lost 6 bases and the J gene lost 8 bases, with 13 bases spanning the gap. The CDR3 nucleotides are TGCAGCGTCCAAGGGGGATCCGAAGCTTTCTTT. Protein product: CSVQGGSEAFF.

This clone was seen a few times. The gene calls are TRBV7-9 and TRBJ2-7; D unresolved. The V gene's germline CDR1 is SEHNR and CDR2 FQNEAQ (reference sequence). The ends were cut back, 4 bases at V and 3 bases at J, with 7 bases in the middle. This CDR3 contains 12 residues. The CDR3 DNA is TGTGCCAGCAGCTCGCGTTACTACGAGCAGTACTTC. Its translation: CASSSRYYEQYF.

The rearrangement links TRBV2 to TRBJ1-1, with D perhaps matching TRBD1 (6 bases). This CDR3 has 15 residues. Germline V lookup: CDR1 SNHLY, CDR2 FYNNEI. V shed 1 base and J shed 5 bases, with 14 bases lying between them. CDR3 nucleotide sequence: TGTGCCAGCAGTGAAGAGGCCCAGGGGTGGACTGAAGCTTTCTTT. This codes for CASSEEAQGWTEAFF.

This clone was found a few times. The CDR3, as DNA: TGTGCCAGCAGCACGGGACAGGGGCCGAACACTGAAGCTTTCTTT. Translation: CASSTGQGPNTEAFF. The chain combines TRBV5-4 with TRBJ1-1; 10 bases match TRBD1. J gave up 1 base and V 4 bases, and 4 bases lay outside the gene matches. CDR3 length: 15 amino acids. Germline V gene sequence: CDR1 SGHNT, CDR2 YYREEE (reference sequence).

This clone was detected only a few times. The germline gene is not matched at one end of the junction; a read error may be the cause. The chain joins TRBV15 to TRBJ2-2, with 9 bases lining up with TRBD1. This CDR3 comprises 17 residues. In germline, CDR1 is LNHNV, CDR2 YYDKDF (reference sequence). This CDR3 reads CATSRDHRGRETGELFF. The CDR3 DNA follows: TGTGCCACCAGCCGAGACCACAGGGGGCGCGAAACCGGGGAGCTGTTTTTT.

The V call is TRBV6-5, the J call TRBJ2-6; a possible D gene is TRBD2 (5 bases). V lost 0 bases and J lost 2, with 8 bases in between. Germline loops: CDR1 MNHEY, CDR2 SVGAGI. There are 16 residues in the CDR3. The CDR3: CASSYSEVPGANVLTF. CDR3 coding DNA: TGTGCCAGCAGTTACTCGGAGGTCCCTGGGGCCAACGTCCTGACTTTC.

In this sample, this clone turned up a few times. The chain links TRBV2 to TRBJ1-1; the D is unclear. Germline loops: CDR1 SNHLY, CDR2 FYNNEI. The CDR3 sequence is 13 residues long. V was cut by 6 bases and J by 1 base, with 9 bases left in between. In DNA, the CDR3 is TGTGCCAGCAGCCCCCTGCGGAACACTGAAGCTTTCTTT. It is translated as CASSPLRNTEAFF.

The CDR3 is CASSLAGGGQPQHF. CDR3 in DNA: TGTGCCAGCAGTTTAGCGGGGGGAGGCCAGCCCCAGCATTTT. J is TRBJ1-5 and V is TRBV27; tentatively, D is TRBD1 (5 bases). V was cut by 2 bases and J by 7 bases, with 12 bases left in between. Germline CDR1 reads MNHEY; CDR2 reads SMNVEV (reference sequence). The CDR3 runs 14 residues.

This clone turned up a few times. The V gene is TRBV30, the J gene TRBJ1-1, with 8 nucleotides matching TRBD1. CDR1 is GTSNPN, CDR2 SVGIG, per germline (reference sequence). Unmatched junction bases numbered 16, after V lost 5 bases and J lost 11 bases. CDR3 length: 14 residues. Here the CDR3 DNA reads TGTGCCTGGGGACCAGGAACAGGGGGGCTTGGGGCTTTCTTT. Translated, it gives CAWGPGTGGLGAFF.